The 12 T cell receptor beta chains below come from one sample, sequenced in a study of blood T cell repertoires in COVID-19. Profiled with immunoSEQ multiplex PCR; TCRdb holds only in-frame clones, not every one. The table records 250,000 to 350,000 clones, roughly 90% of them present only once. Input material: PBMCs or T cells enriched from blood (not recorded which). Source of these receptors: a woman aged 18-29 years with acute COVID-19.

The chain links TRBV28 to TRBJ1-5, with 9 bases fitting TRBD1. Per germline, CDR1 MDHEN and CDR2 SYDVKM. The CDR3 is 17 residues long. Trimming at V came to 1 base and at J to 4 bases, leaving 8 bases not matched to a gene. The CDR3 sequence: CASSLSGPDRGNQPQHF. CDR3 bases: TGTGCCAGCAGTTTATCGGGACCCGACAGGGGGAATCAGCCCCAGCATTTT. The full variable domain, with the rest looked up from reference TRBV28 and TRBJ1-5, is DVKVTQSSRYLVKRTGEKVFLECVQDMDHENMFWYRQDPGLGLRLIYFSYDVKMKEKGDIPEGYSVSREKKERFSLILESASTNQTSMYLCASSLSGPDRGNQPQHFGDGTRLSIL.

The chain links TRBV5-1 to TRBJ1-3; no clear D. V shed 0 bases and J shed 4 bases, with 17 bases lying between them. CDR3 size: 17 residues. The germline V gene encodes CDR1 SGHRS and CDR2 YFSETQ. DNA of the CDR3: TGCGCCAGCAGCTTGGCCGGCGGGCCCGGTGGGGGAAACACCATATATTTT. Its protein is CASSLAGGPGGGNTIYF. Together with reference TRBV5-1 and TRBJ1-3, the CDR3 gives the full variable domain: KAGVTQTPRYLIKTRGQQVTLSCSPISGHRSVSWYQQTPGQGLQFLFEYFSETQRNKGNFPGRFSGRQFSNSRSEMNVSTLELGDSALYLCASSLAGGPGGGNTIYFGEGSWLTVV.

The J gene is TRBJ2-7, the V gene TRBV28, with D possibly being TRBD2 (5 bases). CDR3 length: 14 residues. The V gene lost 2 bases and the J gene lost 3 bases, with 11 bases spanning the gap. From germline, CDR1 is MDHEN and CDR2 SYDVKM. The CDR3 spells CASSLPGIDYEQYF. Here the CDR3 DNA reads TGTGCCAGCAGTTTACCCGGGATCGACTACGAGCAGTACTTC. Based on the CDR3 plus reference TRBV28 and TRBJ2-7, the full variable domain is DVKVTQSSRYLVKRTGEKVFLECVQDMDHENMFWYRQDPGLGLRLIYFSYDVKMKEKGDIPEGYSVSREKKERFSLILESASTNQTSMYLCASSLPGIDYEQYFGPGTRLTVT.

The table lists this clone with a count of one. The CDR3 is CSVPGQGSGEKLFF. CDR3 nucleotides: TGCAGCGTACCCGGACAGGGCTCTGGTGAAAAACTGTTTTTT. J is TRBJ1-4 and V is TRBV29-1; 8 bases fit TRBD1. V was clipped by 6 bases and J by 7 bases; unmatched bases: 10. CDR1 is SQVTM and CDR2 is ANQGSEA in the germline V gene. CDR3 length: 14 amino acids.

The V call is TRBV10-2, the J call TRBJ1-2; D unresolved. Trimming removed 9 bases from V and 4 bases from J, with 15 bases in between. This CDR3 comprises 13 residues. Germline V gives CDR1 WSHSY, CDR2 SAAADI. CDR3 loop: CASSAGESYGYTF. Written as DNA, the CDR3 is TGCGCCAGTAGCGCTGGAGAAAGCTATGGCTACACCTTC.

This chain connects TRBV2 to TRBJ1-5, with a possible D match to TRBD1 (5 bases). The germline CDR1 and CDR2 sequences are SNHLY and FYNNEI. V was trimmed by 6 bases and J by 1 base, leaving 22 bases between them. The CDR3 totals 18 residues. For the CDR3, the DNA is TGTGCCAGCAGCGCGGGGCAGGGAGGAGGTGTGAGCAATCAGCCCCAGCATTTT. Its protein product is CASSAGQGGGVSNQPQHF.

This sequence joins TRBV18 and TRBJ1-3; weak D call: TRBD1 (5 bases). Trimming stripped 5 bases from V and 5 bases from J, with 13 bases between. The CDR3 covers 14 residues. The germline gives CDR1 KGHSH, CDR2 LQKENI. The CDR3: CASSSGGVRNTIYF. The CDR3 DNA is TGTGCCAGCTCATCGGGGGGTGTCCGAAACACCATATATTTT.

The V gene is TRBV4-1, the J gene TRBJ2-5; 15 bases are a match to TRBD2. V dropped 4 bases and J dropped 5; count of bases not matched to a gene: 5. The germline gives CDR1 MGHRA, CDR2 YSYEKL. The CDR3 runs 16 residues. The CDR3 loop is CASSLGLAGGWETQYF. CDR3 nucleotides: TGCGCCAGCAGCCTGGGACTAGCGGGAGGTTGGGAGACCCAGTACTTC.

V gene TRBV7-2 combines with J gene TRBJ2-2; 10 nucleotides agree with TRBD2. Trimming cost V 5 bases and J 3 bases; bases outside gene matches: 6. Germline V lookup: CDR1 SGHTA, CDR2 FQGNSA. This CDR3 is 16 amino acids long. The CDR3 protein is CASSPRLAGDTGELFF. In DNA, the CDR3 is TGTGCCAGCAGCCCCCGACTAGCGGGCGACACCGGGGAGCTGTTTTTT.

V is TRBV7-9 and J is TRBJ2-1, with 12 positions matching TRBD2. The trim removed 5 bases at V and 7 bases at J, leaving 6 bases unmatched. Germline V gene sequence: CDR1 SEHNR, CDR2 FQNEAQ (reference sequence). The CDR3 covers 15 residues. The CDR3 sequence: CASSMTSGSGNEQFF. The CDR3 nucleotides read TGTGCCAGCAGCATGACTAGCGGGAGTGGGAATGAGCAGTTCTTC.

The chain carries TRBV2 and TRBJ1-5; 10 positions match TRBD1. This CDR3 is built from 14 residues. The J segment lost 7 bases and the V segment lost 4 bases, leaving 4 bases of the junction unmatched. Looked up from germline, CDR1 is SNHLY and CDR2 is FYNNEI. CDR3 amino acids: CASSGQGAEQPQHF. The CDR3 DNA sequence: TGTGCCAGCAGTGGACAGGGGGCTGAACAGCCCCAGCATTTT. Full variable domain (missing parts from reference TRBV2 and TRBJ1-5): EPEVTQTPSHQVTQMGQEVILRCVPISNHLYFYWYRQILGQKVEFLVSFYNNEISEKSEIFDDQFSVERPDGSNFTLKIRSTKLEDSAMYFCASSGQGAEQPQHFGDGTRLSIL.

The V gene is TRBV7-3, the J gene TRBJ1-3, with no clear D. V was trimmed by 3 bases and J by 4 bases, leaving 13 bases between them. The germline V gene has CDR1 SGHTA and CDR2 FQGTGA. This CDR3 is built from 15 residues. The CDR3 protein is CASSLGTRVGNTIYF. The CDR3 nucleotides read TGTGCCAGCAGCTTGGGTACTCGGGTGGGAAACACCATATATTTT.